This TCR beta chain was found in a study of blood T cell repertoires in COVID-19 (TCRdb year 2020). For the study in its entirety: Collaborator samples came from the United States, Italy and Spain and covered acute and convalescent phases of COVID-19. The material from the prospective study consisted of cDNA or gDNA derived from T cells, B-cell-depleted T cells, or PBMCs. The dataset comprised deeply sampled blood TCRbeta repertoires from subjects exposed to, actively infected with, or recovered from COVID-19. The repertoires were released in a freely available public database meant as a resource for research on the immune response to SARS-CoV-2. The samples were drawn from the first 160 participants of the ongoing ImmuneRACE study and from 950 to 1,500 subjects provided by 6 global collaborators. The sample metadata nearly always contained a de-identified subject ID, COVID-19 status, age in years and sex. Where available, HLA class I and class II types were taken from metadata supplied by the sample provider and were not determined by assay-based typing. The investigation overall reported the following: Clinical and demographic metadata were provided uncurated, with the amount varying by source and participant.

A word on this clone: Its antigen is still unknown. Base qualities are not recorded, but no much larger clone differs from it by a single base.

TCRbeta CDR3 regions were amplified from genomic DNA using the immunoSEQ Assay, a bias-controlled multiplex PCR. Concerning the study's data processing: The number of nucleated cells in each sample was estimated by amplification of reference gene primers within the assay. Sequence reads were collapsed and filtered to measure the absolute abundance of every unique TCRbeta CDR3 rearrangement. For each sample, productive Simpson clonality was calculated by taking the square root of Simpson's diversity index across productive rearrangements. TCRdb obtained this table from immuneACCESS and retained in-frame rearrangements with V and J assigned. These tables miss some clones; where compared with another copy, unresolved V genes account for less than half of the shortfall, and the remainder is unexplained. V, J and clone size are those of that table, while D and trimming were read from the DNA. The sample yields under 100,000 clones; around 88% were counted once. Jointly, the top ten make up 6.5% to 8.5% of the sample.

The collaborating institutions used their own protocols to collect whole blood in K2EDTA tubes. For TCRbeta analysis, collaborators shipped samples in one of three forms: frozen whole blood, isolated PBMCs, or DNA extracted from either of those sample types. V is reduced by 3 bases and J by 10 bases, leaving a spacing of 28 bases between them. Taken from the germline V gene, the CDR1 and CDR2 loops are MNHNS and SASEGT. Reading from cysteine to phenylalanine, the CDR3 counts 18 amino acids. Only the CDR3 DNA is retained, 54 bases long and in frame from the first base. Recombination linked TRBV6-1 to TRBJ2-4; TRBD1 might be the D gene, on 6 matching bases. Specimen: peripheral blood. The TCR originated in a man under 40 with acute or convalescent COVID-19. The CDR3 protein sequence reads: CASSEGAHWGVEGVIQYF. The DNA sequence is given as TGTGCCAGCAGTGAGGGGGCCCACTGGGGCGTTGAGGGAGTAATTCAGTACTTC.